Listed below are T cell receptor beta chains from one sample, sequenced in a study of T cell responses to AZD1222 COVID-19 vaccine. Measured with immunoSEQ multiplex PCR; TCRdb has only the in-frame clones, and not every one. The sample contains about 120,000 clones, more than 70% of which appear only once. The specimen was peripheral blood, collected on day 0 of AZD1222 vaccination. The receptors originated from an adult in good health. Both conserved end residues are trimmed from each CDR3.

V gene	J gene	CDR3 protein
TRBV6-5	TRBJ1-2	ASRQAGVDYGYT
TRBV5-1	TRBJ1-4	ASSWTATNEKLF
TRBV19	TRBJ2-2	ASTLRDYTFSGELF
TRBV6-6	TRBJ2-1	ASSPHSGAGGRSSYNEQF
TRBV19	TRBJ2-5	ASSIVDSASRETQY
TRBV5-1	TRBJ1-1	ASSLGTLNTEAF
TRBV5-4	TRBJ2-1	ASSLAGDYNEQF
TRBV6-5	TRBJ2-3	ASSLTGISTDTQY
TRBV27	TRBJ2-7	ASSLSGTEQY
TRBV7-2	TRBJ1-2	ASSPRDRGPGLT